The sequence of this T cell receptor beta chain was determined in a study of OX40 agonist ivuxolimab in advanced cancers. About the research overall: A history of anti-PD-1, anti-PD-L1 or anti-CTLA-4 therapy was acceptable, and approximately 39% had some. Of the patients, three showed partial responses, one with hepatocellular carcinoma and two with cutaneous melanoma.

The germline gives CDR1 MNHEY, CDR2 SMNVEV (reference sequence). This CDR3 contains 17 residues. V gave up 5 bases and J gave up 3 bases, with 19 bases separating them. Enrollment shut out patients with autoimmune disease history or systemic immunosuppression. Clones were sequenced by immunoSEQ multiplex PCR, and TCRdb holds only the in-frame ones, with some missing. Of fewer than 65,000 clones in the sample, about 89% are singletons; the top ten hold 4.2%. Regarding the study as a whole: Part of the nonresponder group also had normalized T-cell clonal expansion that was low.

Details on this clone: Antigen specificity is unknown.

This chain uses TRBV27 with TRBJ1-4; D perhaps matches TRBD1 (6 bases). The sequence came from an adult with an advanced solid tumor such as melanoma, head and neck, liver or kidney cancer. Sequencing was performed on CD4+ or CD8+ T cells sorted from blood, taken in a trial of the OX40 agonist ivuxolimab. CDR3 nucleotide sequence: TGTGCCAGCAGTCTTCCCGGACAGCCTCGGGCTAATGAAAAACTGTTTTTT. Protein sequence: CASSLPGQPRANEKLFF.